What follows are 6 T cell receptor beta chains derived from one specimen sequenced in a study of shared clonotypes between healthy human individuals. TCRdb keeps only in-frame clones here, not all; method: immunoSEQ multiplex PCR. The sample shows about 1.1 million clones, around 77% of them seen only once. The specimen sequenced was memory CD4+ T cells from PBMCs. The subset was: CD45RA-negative fraction. The receptors were gathered from a man younger than 30 in good health. Some clones in this sample may be carry-over from other donors' samples.

The rearrangement links TRBV29-1 to TRBJ1-2, with D possibly matching TRBD1 (5 bases). Trimming removed 2 bases from V and 4 bases from J, with 8 bases in between. The germline CDR1 and CDR2 sequences are SQVTM and ANQGSEA. The CDR3 runs to 12 residues. CDR3 residues: CSVESGGYGYTF. The CDR3 DNA is TGCAGCGTTGAAAGCGGGGGCTATGGCTACACCTTC.

The chain has TRBV15 and TRBJ1-1; D not resolved. Germline V gene lookup returns CDR1 LNHNV and CDR2 YYDKDF (reference sequence). The ends were cut back, 4 bases at V and 3 bases at J, with 9 bases in the middle. This CDR3 spans 13 amino acids. As DNA, the CDR3 is TGTGCCACCAGCATATCGGTGGACACTGAAGCTTTCTTT. The encoded protein is CATSISVDTEAFF.

This clone was counted between two and nine times. The rearrangement links TRBV11-3 to TRBJ2-1; D perhaps matches TRBD2 (6 bases). CDR3 length equals 16 residues. Trimming removed 0 bases at V and 2 bases at J, with 11 bases between. Germline lookup yields CDR1 SGHNT and CDR2 YENEEA. CDR3 nucleotide sequence: TGTGCCAGCAGCTTAGAGGGGGAGGTTGCCTACAATGAGCAGTTCTTC. Protein sequence: CASSLEGEVAYNEQFF.

This clone was counted between two and nine times. The chain has TRBV5-1 and TRBJ2-7, with D uncertain. This CDR3 region has 11 residues. V lost 4 bases, J lost 3 bases, and 5 bases lay in between. In germline, CDR1 is SGHRS, CDR2 YFSETQ. The CDR3 DNA reads as TGCGCCAGCAGCACCGGCTACGAGCAGTACTTC. Protein product: CASSTGYEQYF.

V is TRBV9 and J is TRBJ2-5, with TRBD2 matching over 12 bases. From germline, CDR1 is SGDLS and CDR2 YYNGEE. The V gene end was trimmed by 0 bases and the J gene end by 3 bases; junction bases not matched to a gene: 6. This CDR3 comprises 17 residues. CDR3 sequence: CASSVGLAGVSEETQYF. CDR3 in DNA: TGTGCCAGCAGCGTAGGACTAGCGGGAGTATCAGAAGAGACCCAGTACTTC.

The V call is TRBV6-5, the J call TRBJ2-7, with D possibly TRBD1 on 6 matching bases. The germline V and J ends were trimmed by 8 bases and 7 bases, with 15 bases remaining between them. Germline V CDR1 and CDR2: MNHEY, SVGAGI. The CDR3 consists of 12 residues. The CDR3 here is CASGDIRQEQYF. The CDR3 DNA follows: TGTGCCAGCGGGGACATTCGTCAGGAGCAGTACTTC.